This T cell receptor beta chain was obtained from a study of blood T cell repertoires in COVID-19. This clone was detected a few times. The protocol was immunoSEQ multiplex PCR, while the TCRdb copy is restricted to in-frame clones and leaves out a portion. The sample lists about 160,000 clones, more than 75% occurring once. Germline V gene sequence: CDR1 MGHRA, CDR2 YSYEKL. V trimming: 3 bases; J trimming: 2 bases; junction bases outside the gene matches: 4. This CDR3 is built from 15 residues. The sequenced sample was peripheral blood. The source of this sequence is a man aged 55 to 69 with COVID-19, enrolled during active disease. This rearrangement joins TRBV4-1 to TRBJ2-7, with 10 nucleotides matching TRBD1. The CDR3 nucleotides read TGCGCCAGCAGCCACCCGGGACAGGGGACCTACGAGCAGTACTTC. Translation: CASSHPGQGTYEQYF.